Below, 28 T cell receptor beta chains from the same sample are listed, as sequenced in a study of T cells in Graves' hyperthyroidism and ophthalmopathy. The source material, RNA transcripts, was used to amplify TCR beta CDR3 regions. A set of HTBI primers served as the primers for a first-round RT-PCR of the TCR CDR3. TCRdb fed the multiplex PCR reads into MiXCR, producing one record per CDR3 protein. The table lists around 440,000 distinct CDR3 sequences, 15% to 18% of them singletons, with 7.5% to 9% in the top ten. Material for sequencing was blood. The receptors here all came from a woman under 30 with Graves' hyperthyroidism.

This clonotype was recorded at least ten times. The chain recombines TRBV20-1 with TRBJ1-2, with a possible D match to TRBD1 (6 bases). The V gene's germline CDR1 is DFQATT and CDR2 SNEGSKA (reference sequence). The CDR3 has 12 amino acids. V was clipped by 6 bases and J by 6 bases, with 14 bases between them. CDR3 protein: CSAKAPGDGYTF. The CDR3 DNA reads TGCAGTGCAAAAGCCCCAGGGGATGGCTACACCTTC.

This clonotype was seen at least ten times. The chain combines TRBV28 with TRBJ2-1; TRBD2 matches 11 bases. This CDR3 has 16 residues. The germline V gene encodes CDR1 MDHEN and CDR2 SYDVKM. V shed 3 bases, J shed 8 bases, and the junction held 9 bases outside the gene matches. The chain's CDR3 is CASSFLTSGSIHEQFF. Here the CDR3 DNA reads TGTGCCAGCAGTTTCCTAACTAGCGGGAGTATCCATGAGCAGTTCTTC.

The gene calls are TRBV7-2 and TRBJ2-1; TRBD2 is a possible D gene (6 bases). V lost 4 bases, J lost 1 base, and 17 bases lay in between. This CDR3 has 17 amino acids. The germline V gene has CDR1 SGHTA and CDR2 FQGNSA. The DNA for the CDR3 is TGTGCCAGCAGCTGGGAGGCTTGGCGGGATTCCTACAATGAGCAGTTCTTC. Translation gives CASSWEAWRDSYNEQFF.

This chain connects TRBV28 to TRBJ2-3; D is uncertain. Trimming removed 7 bases at V and 0 bases at J, with 11 bases between. This CDR3 is 14 amino acids long. The germline V gene has CDR1 MDHEN and CDR2 SYDVKM. CDR3 amino acids: CASIAPSSTDTQYF. Written as DNA, the CDR3 is TGTGCCAGCATCGCCCCGAGCAGCACAGATACGCAGTATTTT.

This clonotype has ten or more counts. The J gene is TRBJ2-1, the V gene TRBV12-3 or TRBV12-4; 7 bases fit TRBD2. The CDR3 is made up of 17 amino acids. The trim removed 5 bases at V and 5 bases at J, leaving 15 bases unmatched. CDR3 sequence (DNA): TGTGCCAGCAGTCAGTACATCCTAGCGGAGGCGGACAATGAGCAGTTCTTC. The encoded protein is CASSQYILAEADNEQFF.

The chain combines TRBV27 with TRBJ2-5, with D tentatively TRBD1 or TRBD2 (5 bases each). V dropped 2 bases and J dropped 2 bases, with 12 bases sitting between them. The length of the CDR3 is 15 residues. Germline CDR1 reads MNHEY; CDR2 reads SMNVEV (reference sequence). The CDR3 reads CASSLGGRIQETQYF. The CDR3 DNA reads as TGTGCCAGCAGTTTAGGGGGACGCATACAAGAGACCCAGTACTTC.

This clonotype was counted between two and nine times. The V call is TRBV6-1, the J call TRBJ1-3; tentative D call: TRBD1 (6 bases). CDR1 and CDR2 from the germline V gene are MNHNS and SASEGT. CDR3 length: 16 residues. Trimming cost V 6 bases and J 4 bases, with 19 bases left between them. CDR3 bases: TGTGCCAGCAGCCGGGTGGGGGGCACAAGGGGAAACACCATATATTTT. It specifies CASSRVGGTRGNTIYF.

This clonotype was picked up many times. The V call is TRBV28, the J call TRBJ2-7; the D gene is possibly TRBD2 (6 bases). The CDR3 sequence is 15 residues long. The V and J ends lost 5 bases and 3 bases respectively, with 17 bases between them. The germline CDR1 and CDR2 sequences are MDHEN and SYDVKM. The DNA for the CDR3 is TGTGCCAGCAGTCCGGAGGGACGGATATACTACGAGCAGTACTTC. Its translation is CASSPEGRIYYEQYF.

This clonotype was counted between two and nine times. The chain has TRBV27 and TRBJ2-3, with D unresolved. Germline V gene lookup returns CDR1 MNHEY and CDR2 SMNVEV (reference sequence). Trimming removed 3 bases from V and 0 bases from J, with 10 bases in between. The CDR3 spans 15 residues. CDR3 sequence (DNA): TGTGCCAGCAGTTTTACACTGTCTAGCACAGATACGCAGTATTTT. Translated: CASSFTLSSTDTQYF.

CDR3 sequence: CSVGNYRDYGYTF. The DNA of the CDR3 is TGCAGCGTTGGCAATTACAGGGACTATGGCTACACCTTC. This chain connects TRBV29-1 to TRBJ1-2; maybe TRBD1 (6 bases). This CDR3 region has 13 residues. Trimming shortened V by 4 bases and J by 3 bases, and 12 bases separated the two germline ends. Germline V gives CDR1 SQVTM, CDR2 ANQGSEA. The full variable domain, rest sourced from reference TRBV29-1 and TRBJ1-2, is SAVISQKPSRDICQRGTSLTIQCQVDSQVTMMFWYRQQPGQSLTLIATANQGSEATYESGFVIDKFPISRPNLTFSTLTVSNMSPEDSSIYLCSVGNYRDYGYTFGSGTRLTVV.

This clonotype was seen a handful of times. The chain joins TRBV18 to TRBJ1-4; no clear D gene. The CDR3 is made up of 16 amino acids. The germline V gene has CDR1 KGHSH and CDR2 LQKENI. V dropped 0 bases and J dropped 8 bases, with 16 bases sitting between them. The CDR3 loop is CASSPPHPQAAEKLFF. In DNA, the CDR3 is TGTGCCAGCTCACCACCCCACCCTCAAGCGGCGGAAAAACTGTTTTTT.

A note on this clonotype: Since a much larger clone is just one base distant, this may be a read error. V is TRBV6-6 and J is TRBJ2-5; D gene uncertain. The V gene's germline CDR1 is MNHNY and CDR2 SVGAGI (reference sequence). The CDR3 consists of 13 residues. Written as DNA, the CDR3 is TGTGCCAGCGGTTACTTGTACCAAGAGACCCAGTACTTC. This translates into CASGYLYQETQYF.

In this sample, this clonotype turned up a few times. The DNA is omitted, as the CDR3 cannot be located on it reliably, and the CDR3 follows TCRdb's listing. This sequence joins TRBV5-1 and TRBJ1-1; the table's D gene call, TRBD1, was not cross checked with the DNA. The CDR3 comprises 14 residues, both ends counted. Germline values: CDR1 SGHRS, CDR2 YFSETQ. CDR3 loop: CASSFGTGNTEALF.

In this sample, this clonotype turned up many times. V is TRBV5-8 and J is TRBJ1-1; D ambiguous. The CDR3 has 14 amino acids. From germline, CDR1 is SGHTS and CDR2 YDEGEE. Trimming left V 4 bases short and J 3 bases short, with 13 bases between. CDR3 nucleotides: TGTGCCAGCAGCCTGTGGGGAGAGGACACTGAAGCTTTCTTT. This sequence encodes CASSLWGEDTEAFF.

The chain uses TRBV7-3 and TRBJ2-1; 16 bases are shared with TRBD2. With 0 bases clipped from V and 9 bases from J, the junction kept 8 bases outside the gene matches. Germline V gives CDR1 SGHTA, CDR2 FQGTGA. There are 18 residues in the CDR3. This chain's CDR3 is CASSLTGTSGRATGEQFF. CDR3 sequence (DNA): TGTGCCAGCAGCTTAACGGGGACTAGCGGGAGGGCCACCGGTGAGCAGTTCTTC.

This clonotype has ten or more counts. The rearrangement uses TRBV7-8 and TRBJ2-1; 11 bases align to TRBD2. Losses at the gene ends were 4 bases for V and 9 bases for J; bases not matched to a gene: 11. CDR1 and CDR2 (germline): SGHVS, FQNEAQ. The CDR3 covers 16 residues. In DNA form, the CDR3 reads TGTGCCAGCAGCTCCCGGTTAGCGGGGGGGCCCAGTGAGCAGTTCTTC. This sequence encodes CASSSRLAGGPSEQFF.

In its sample, this clonotype was seen many times. The chain couples TRBV5-5 to TRBJ2-1, with D maybe TRBD2 (5 bases). V lost 4 bases and J 4 bases, leaving 15 bases between the germline ends. This CDR3 spans 15 amino acids. Germline V gene data show CDR1 as SGHKS and CDR2 as YYEKEE (reference sequence). This CDR3 reads CASSGPVSGYNEQFF. In DNA form, the CDR3 reads TGTGCCAGCAGCGGCCCAGTTTCGGGGTACAATGAGCAGTTCTTC.

The table lists this clonotype with many counts. The V and J genes are TRBV29-1 and TRBJ1-2, with D unresolved. Trimming left V 7 bases short and J 2 bases short, with 14 bases between. CDR1 and CDR2 from the germline V gene are SQVTM and ANQGSEA. This CDR3 spans 13 amino acids. CDR3 sequence (DNA): TGCAGCGCCCAAGTCGGGATAAACTATGGCTACACCTTC. Translated, it gives CSAQVGINYGYTF.

This clonotype was counted at least ten times. This chain links TRBV7-2 with TRBJ2-5; D is possibly TRBD2 (5 bases). V was cut by 6 bases and J by 1 base, with 15 bases left in between. Germline CDR1 reads SGHTA; CDR2 reads FQGNSA. The CDR3 runs 15 residues. The CDR3 DNA sequence: TGTGCCAGCAGTGAGATCCGGGGTAGCCAAGAGACCCAGTACTTC. Protein product: CASSEIRGSQETQYF.

This clonotype was seen ten or more times. The gene calls are TRBV15 and TRBJ1-1; D gene ambiguous. The germline V gene has CDR1 LNHNV and CDR2 YYDKDF (reference sequence). Trimming took off 0 bases at V and 5 bases at J, with 10 bases between the two ends. This CDR3 region has 14 residues. CDR3 nucleotides: TGTGCCACCAGCAGAGAGCTGGGAAGGACTGAAGCTTTCTTT. Amino acid sequence: CATSRELGRTEAFF.

This clonotype was seen repeatedly, ten times or more. The CDR3 DNA sequence: TGTGCCAGCAGTCGCGGGAGGTTACCGTACAATGAGCAGTTCTTC. Translation: CASSRGRLPYNEQFF. This chain uses TRBV7-8 with TRBJ2-1; 8 bases fit TRBD2. After removal of 6 bases from V and 4 bases from J, the junction contained 8 bases not matched to a gene. Germline CDR1 reads SGHVS; CDR2 reads FQNEAQ. This CDR3 region has 15 residues.

The sample holds many counts of this clonotype. The chain couples TRBV12-3 or TRBV12-4 to TRBJ2-2, with TRBD2 matching 8 bases. Losses at the gene ends were 6 bases for V and 7 bases for J; bases not matched to a gene: 13. CDR3 size: 16 residues. The DNA for the CDR3 is TGTGCCAGCAGATTACCGGGACTAGAGAAGGGCGGGGAGCTGTTTTTT. This codes for CASRLPGLEKGGELFF.

This clonotype was counted at least ten times. The chain recombines TRBV7-3 with TRBJ2-3, with D maybe TRBD2 (7 bases). Germline V lookup: CDR1 SGHTA, CDR2 FQGTGA. The ends were cut back, 5 bases at V and 1 base at J, with 25 bases in the middle. This CDR3 contains 19 residues. CDR3 protein: CASSQYLSGRGDRTDTQYF. CDR3 DNA: TGTGCCAGCAGCCAATACCTTTCGGGGAGGGGGGACCGCACAGATACGCAGTATTTT. The full variable domain, rest sourced from reference TRBV7-3 and TRBJ2-3, is GAGVSQTPSNKVTEKGKYVELRCDPISGHTALYWYRQSLGQGPEFLIYFQGTGAADDSGLPNDRFFAVRPEGSVSTLKIQRTERGDSAVYLCASSQYLSGRGDRTDTQYFGPGTRLTVL.

CDR3 region: CASRNYGTGVNTEAFF. The DNA for the CDR3 is TGTGCCAGCAGGAACTACGGGACAGGGGTGAACACTGAAGCTTTCTTT. The V gene is TRBV27, the J gene TRBJ1-1, with 10 positions matching TRBD1. J gave up 0 bases and V 6 bases, and 7 bases lay outside the gene matches. The germline V gene has CDR1 MNHEY and CDR2 SMNVEV (reference sequence). This CDR3 comprises 16 residues.

As for this clonotype: The junction shows a germline mismatch at one end, possibly a read error. The chain links TRBV6-4 to TRBJ1-2; 7 bases agree with TRBD1. From germline, CDR1 is MRHNA and CDR2 SNTAGT. This CDR3 comprises 13 residues. The CDR3: CAGSLTGRDGYTF. DNA for the CDR3: TGTGCCGGCAGTTTGACAGGGAGAGATGGCTACACCTTC.

V and J are TRBV20-1 and TRBJ1-4; TRBD1 matches 7 bases. The V gene end was trimmed by 3 bases and the J gene end by 8 bases; junction bases not matched to a gene: 15. The CDR3 loop spans 16 amino acids. Germline values: CDR1 DFQATT, CDR2 SNEGSKA (reference sequence). CDR3 coding DNA: TGCAGTGCTAGGGAGGGGGCCCTGGGGATTAGGGAAAAACTGTTTTTT. As protein: CSAREGALGIREKLFF.

CDR3 in amino acids: CASTLKHNSPLHF. In nucleotides, the CDR3 is TGTGCCAGCACTCTCAAACATAATTCACCCCTCCACTTT. The V and J genes are TRBV27 and TRBJ1-6, with D uncertain. Germline CDR1 is MNHEY and CDR2 is SMNVEV (reference sequence). This CDR3 is 13 amino acids long. V was clipped by 7 bases and J by 5 bases, with 9 bases between them.

This clonotype was recorded many times. The V call is TRBV28, the J call TRBJ2-2; TRBD1 agrees at 11 bases. In germline, CDR1 is MDHEN, CDR2 SYDVKM. This CDR3 contains 12 residues. The CDR3 loop reads CAGQGGTGELFF. In DNA, the CDR3 is TGTGCGGGACAGGGGGGCACCGGGGAGCTGTTTTTT. Together with reference TRBV28 and TRBJ2-2, the CDR3 gives the full variable domain: DVKVTQSSRYLVKRTGEKVFLECVQDMDHENMFWYRQDPGLGLRLIYFSYDVKMKEKGDIPEGYSVSREKKERFSLILESASTNQTSMYLCAGQGGTGELFFGEGSRLTVL.